The entry that follows covers one TCR beta chain sequence. Antigen: not known. This record belongs to a study of CD8 T cells in Susac syndrome. Whole-study results and caveats: It was acknowledged by the study that relatively few individuals were included in its TCR sequencing and HLA analysis.

A quantity of about 0.45 to 1 ug RNA underwent reverse transcription using random hexamers. Coverage of TCR beta CDR3 amplification by immunoSEQ multiplex PCR extended to 54 Vbeta and 13 Jbeta. TCRdb reanalysed the immunoSEQ multiplex PCR reads using MiXCR and keeps one entry per CDR3 protein. The data show under 550,000 distinct CDR3 sequences, 75% to 90% seen once. Germline lookup yields CDR1 SGHNT and CDR2 YYREEE (reference sequence). This CDR3 has 17 residues. The ends were cut back, 3 bases at V and 6 bases at J, with 25 bases in the middle. The V gene is TRBV5-4, the J gene TRBJ2-7, with a possible D match to TRBD2 (6 bases). The receptor's source is a human donor with multiple sclerosis. Sequenced material: CD8+ T cells from PBMCs. The CDR3 is CASSSIPGLEGFSEQYF. The CDR3 nucleotides read TGTGCCAGCAGCTCCATTCCGGGACTGGAGGGGTTTAGCGAGCAGTACTTC.